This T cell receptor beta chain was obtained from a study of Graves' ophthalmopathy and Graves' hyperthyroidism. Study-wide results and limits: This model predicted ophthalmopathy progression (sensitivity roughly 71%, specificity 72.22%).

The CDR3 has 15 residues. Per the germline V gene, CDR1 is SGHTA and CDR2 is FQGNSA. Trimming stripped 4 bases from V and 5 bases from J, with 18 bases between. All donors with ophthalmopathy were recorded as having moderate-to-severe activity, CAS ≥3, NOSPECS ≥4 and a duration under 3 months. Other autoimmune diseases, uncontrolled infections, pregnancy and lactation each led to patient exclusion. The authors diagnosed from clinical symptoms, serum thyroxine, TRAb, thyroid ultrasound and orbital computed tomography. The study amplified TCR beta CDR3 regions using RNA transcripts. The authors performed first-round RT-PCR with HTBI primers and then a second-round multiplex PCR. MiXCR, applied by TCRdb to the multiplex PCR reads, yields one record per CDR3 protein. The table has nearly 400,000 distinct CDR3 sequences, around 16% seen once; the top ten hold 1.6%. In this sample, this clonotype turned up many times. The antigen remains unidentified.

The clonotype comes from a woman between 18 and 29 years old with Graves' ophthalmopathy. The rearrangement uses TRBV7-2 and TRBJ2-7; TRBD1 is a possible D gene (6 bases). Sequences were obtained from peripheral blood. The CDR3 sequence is CASSSSGAPRDEQYF. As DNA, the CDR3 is TGTGCCAGCAGCTCCTCAGGGGCCCCTCGGGACGAGCAGTACTTC.